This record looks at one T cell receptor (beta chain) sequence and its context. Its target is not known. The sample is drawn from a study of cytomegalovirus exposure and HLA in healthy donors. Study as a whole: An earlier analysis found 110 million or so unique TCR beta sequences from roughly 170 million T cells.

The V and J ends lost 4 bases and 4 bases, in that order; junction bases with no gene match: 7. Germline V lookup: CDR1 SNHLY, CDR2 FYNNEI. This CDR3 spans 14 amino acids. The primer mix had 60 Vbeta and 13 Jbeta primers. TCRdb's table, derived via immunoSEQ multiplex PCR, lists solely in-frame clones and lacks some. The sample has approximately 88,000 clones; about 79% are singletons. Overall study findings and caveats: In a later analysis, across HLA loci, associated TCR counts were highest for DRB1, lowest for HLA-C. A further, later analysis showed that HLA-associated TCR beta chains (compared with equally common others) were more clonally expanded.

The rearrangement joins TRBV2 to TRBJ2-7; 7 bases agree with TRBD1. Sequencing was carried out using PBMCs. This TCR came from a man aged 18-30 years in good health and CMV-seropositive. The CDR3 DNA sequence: TGTGCCAGCAGTGCGTTGGGGACAGATTACGAGCAGTACTTC. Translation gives CASSALGTDYEQYF.